This T cell receptor beta chain appears in the sequencing data of a study of blood T cell repertoires in COVID-19. Across the study: There were acute and convalescent COVID-19 samples, and they came from the United States, Italy and Spain. Nucleic acid was either cDNA or gDNA, and it came from T cells, B-cell-depleted T cells, or PBMCs.

This clone appeared a few times. How the authors handled the data: Researchers report that nucleated cell counts were estimated from reference gene primer amplification. Profiled with immunoSEQ multiplex PCR; TCRdb holds only in-frame clones, not every one. The DNA was the basis for D and trimming; V, J and clone size are from that table. The sample holds over 100,000 clones, under 85% seen once. CDR1 is LNHDA, CDR2 SQIVND, per germline (reference sequence). The CDR3 loop spans 15 amino acids. V was trimmed by 4 bases and J by 0 bases, leaving 10 bases between them. The TCR comes from a woman aged 55-75 years with acute or convalescent COVID-19. The sample consisted of peripheral blood. The chain couples TRBV19 to TRBJ1-3, with D uncertain. The chain's CDR3 is CASSTLTPSGNTIYF. The CDR3 nucleotides are TGTGCCAGTAGTACATTGACTCCCTCTGGAAACACCATATATTTT.